Following are 16 T cell receptor beta chains from one sample sequenced in a study of cytomegalovirus exposure and HLA in healthy donors. PCR was performed using 60 Vbeta and 13 Jbeta primers. Only in-frame clones appear in the TCRdb table, and some are missing; sequencing was by immunoSEQ multiplex PCR. The profile covers over 110,000 clones, with about 80% appearing a single time and roughly 5.6% taken by the ten largest. The sequenced material came from PBMCs. The receptors were sampled from a woman aged 40 to 55 in good health and CMV-seropositive.

This CDR3 reads CASSQGLAGATDTQYF. The CDR3 DNA is TGCGCCAGCAGCCAGGGACTAGCGGGAGCCACAGATACGCAGTATTTT. The chain joins TRBV5-1 to TRBJ2-3; TRBD2 matches 14 bases. Germline V gene data show CDR1 as SGHRS and CDR2 as YFSETQ. The length of the CDR3 is 16 residues. The J segment lost 2 bases and the V segment lost 4 bases, leaving 3 bases of the junction unmatched.

This chain links TRBV6-6 with TRBJ1-2; 7 bases match TRBD1. Germline CDR1 MNHNY, CDR2 SVGAGI (reference sequence). The CDR3 has 14 amino acids. V trimming: 5 bases; J trimming: 6 bases; junction bases outside the gene matches: 9. DNA of the CDR3: TGTGCCAGCAGTGAGTACCCAGGACAGGATGGCTACACCTTC. Amino acid sequence: CASSEYPGQDGYTF.

The chain is built from TRBV9 and TRBJ1-4; tentative D call: TRBD1 (6 bases). CDR1 SGDLS and CDR2 YYNGEE come from the germline V gene. The CDR3 extends over 15 amino acids. Trimming cost V 4 bases and J 4 bases, with 14 bases left between them. The CDR3 is CASSPSTGRNEKLFF. The DNA for the CDR3 is TGTGCCAGCAGCCCTTCGACAGGCCGTAATGAAAAACTGTTTTTT.

This clone was recorded only once. The chain uses TRBV6-1 and TRBJ1-5; D is perhaps TRBD1 (6 bases). V was shortened by 7 bases and J by 4 bases, with 11 bases between the two germline ends. The CDR3 is 13 residues long. Germline loops: CDR1 MNHNS, CDR2 SASEGT. The CDR3 reads CASNLDRNQPQHF. The CDR3 DNA sequence: TGTGCCAGCAATCTGGACAGAAATCAGCCCCAGCATTTT.

In its sample, this clone was seen a few times. This chain connects TRBV15 to TRBJ2-3, with no clear D. Germline CDR1 LNHNV, CDR2 YYDKDF (reference sequence). V gave up 0 bases and J gave up 8 bases, with 12 bases separating them. This CDR3 is 14 amino acids long. The CDR3 DNA follows: TGTGCCACCAGCAGAGAGGCTGGCCCCACTACGCAGTATTTT. It is translated as CATSREAGPTTQYF. Full variable domain (missing parts from reference TRBV15 and TRBJ2-3): DAMVIQNPRYQVTQFGKPVTLSCSQTLNHNVMYWYQQKSSQAPKLLFHYYDKDFNNEADTPDNFQSRRPNTSFCFLDIRSPGLGDTAMYLCATSREAGPTTQYFGPGTRLTVL.

This clone was seen only once. The chain uses TRBV19 and TRBJ2-7; perhaps TRBD2 as D (5 bases). Germline V gene lookup returns CDR1 LNHDA and CDR2 SQIVND (reference sequence). This CDR3 is built from 13 residues. Trimming stripped 7 bases from V and 3 bases from J, with 13 bases between. CDR3: CASTSHRGYEQYF. The CDR3 DNA reads TGTGCCAGTACCTCCCACCGGGGCTACGAGCAGTACTTC. Using reference TRBV19 and TRBJ2-7 for the parts outside the CDR3, the full variable domain is DGGITQSPKYLFRKEGQNVTLSCEQNLNHDAMYWYRQDPGQGLRLIYYSQIVNDFQKGDIAEGYSVSREKKESFPLTVTSAQKNPTAFYLCASTSHRGYEQYFGPGTRLTVT.

The chain couples TRBV5-1 to TRBJ2-3; 8 bases align to TRBD2. Trimming took 0 bases from V and 9 from J; bases not matched to a gene: 9. Germline V gene data show CDR1 as SGHRS and CDR2 as YFSETQ. There are 15 residues in the CDR3. CDR3 protein: CASSLGPAGEKTQYF. For the CDR3, the DNA is TGCGCCAGCAGCTTGGGTCCAGCGGGAGAAAAGACGCAGTATTTT.

The chain carries TRBV6-5 and TRBJ2-7; 9 bases align to TRBD1. Per germline, CDR1 MNHEY and CDR2 SVGAGI. The ends lost 2 bases at V and 8 bases at J; junction bases unmatched: 10. This CDR3 is built from 15 residues. Here the CDR3 reads CASSYPGRDRVKQYF. The CDR3, as DNA: TGTGCCAGCAGTTACCCGGGGAGGGACAGGGTTAAGCAGTACTTC.

The rearrangement joins TRBV4-2 to TRBJ2-7, with TRBD2 identical over 12 bases. The CDR3 contains 18 residues. Germline V lookup: CDR1 LGHNA, CDR2 YNFKEQ. The junction had 7 bases not matched to a gene; V was cut back by 0 bases and J by 1 base. The CDR3 loop reads CASSQDLTSGRRSYEQYF. The CDR3 region has the DNA TGTGCCAGCAGCCAAGATTTGACTAGCGGGAGACGGTCCTACGAGCAGTACTTC.

Regarding this clone: Other DNA sequences from this sample encode an identical CDR3 as well. This rearrangement joins TRBV6-5 to TRBJ2-6; D is possibly TRBD2 (5 bases). The CDR3 has 15 amino acids. The ends were cut back, 5 bases at V and 0 bases at J, with 8 bases in the middle. Germline CDR1 reads MNHEY; CDR2 reads SVGAGI. The CDR3 coding sequence is TGTGCCAGCAGTAGCGGCCTCTCTGGGGCCAACGTCCTGACTTTC. It is translated as CASSSGLSGANVLTF.

The CDR3 DNA sequence: TGTGCCAGCAAGCGGGGAGACTCTGGAAACACCATATATTTT. Translated, it gives CASKRGDSGNTIYF. V and J are TRBV6-6 and TRBJ1-3; the D is unclear. CDR1 MNHNY and CDR2 SVGAGI come from the germline V gene (reference sequence). Between the trimmed V and J ends, which lost 7 bases and 0 bases, there was a span of 10 bases. The CDR3 runs to 14 residues.

The chain is built from TRBV27 and TRBJ2-7; TRBD2 matches at 10 bases. V dropped 10 bases and J dropped 6; count of bases not matched to a gene: 12. CDR1 is MNHEY, CDR2 SMNVEV, per germline (reference sequence). CDR3 size: 14 residues. In DNA, the CDR3 is TGTGCCACCAGAAGCGGGAGGGCCATCGGCGAGCAGTACTTC. Its protein is CATRSGRAIGEQYF.

This chain joins TRBV6-1 and TRBJ1-5; D is perhaps TRBD1 (6 bases). The CDR3 spans 12 residues. V was cut by 6 bases and J by 7 bases, with 10 bases left in between. From germline, CDR1 is MNHNS and CDR2 SASEGT. As DNA, the CDR3 is TGTGCCAGCAGCCTTCAGGGGCAGCCCCAGCATTTT. Its protein is CASSLQGQPQHF.

For this clone: One end of the junction does not line up with germline, which may come from a read error. Additional DNA sequences in this sample encode the identical CDR3. J is TRBJ2-1 and V is TRBV28; 11 positions match TRBD2. The CDR3 is 16 residues long. The germline gives CDR1 MDHEN, CDR2 SYDVKM. The CDR3, as DNA: TGTGCCAGCAGTTTATTAGGTAGCGGGAGGGTACATGAGCAATTCTTC. Amino acid sequence: CASSLLGSGRVHEQFF.

V is TRBV10-3 and J is TRBJ1-4; D may be TRBD1 (6 bases). With 3 bases removed from V and 3 bases from J, the gap between germline ends came to 8 bases. This CDR3 spans 14 amino acids. CDR1 ENHRY and CDR2 SYGVKD come from the germline V gene. CDR3 loop: CAISETGPNEKLFF. The CDR3 DNA sequence: TGTGCCATCAGTGAAACAGGGCCTAATGAAAAACTGTTTTTT.

About this clone: A junction boundary mismatches the germline segment, possibly from a read error. Other DNA variants within this sample encode the same CDR3. J is TRBJ2-5 and V is TRBV6-6; the D gene is possibly TRBD1 (7 bases). Germline V gene lookup returns CDR1 MNHNY and CDR2 SVGAGI (reference sequence). CDR3 length equals 15 residues. The CDR3 sequence: CASSPRGRGQETQYF. CDR3 DNA: TGCGCCAGCAGCCCGCGGGGCAGGGGGCAAGAGACCCAGTACTTC.